The 22 T cell receptor beta chains below all came from one sample that was sequenced in a study of early T cells in non-severe SARS-CoV-2 infection. TCRdb itself ran the 5' RACE reads through MiXCR, one entry per CDR3 protein. The table has about 75,000 distinct CDR3 sequences, roughly 10% seen once; the top ten hold approximately 12%. The sample here was whole blood, taken at baseline. These receptors were obtained from an adult who was a healthcare worker with PCR-confirmed SARS-CoV-2 infection or an uninfected control (not recorded which).

This clonotype was seen a few times. The rearrangement joins TRBV27 to TRBJ2-3; the D is unclear. The V end was cut by 3 bases, the J end by 6 bases, with 13 bases between. The CDR3 contains 14 residues. CDR1 and CDR2 from the germline V gene are MNHEY and SMNVEV (reference sequence). Here the CDR3 reads CASSFGRFGDTQYF. The CDR3 region has the DNA TGTGCCAGCAGTTTCGGACGGTTCGGGGATACGCAGTATTTT.

This clonotype was observed a handful of times. This sequence joins TRBV6-1 and TRBJ1-5; 8 bases are shared with TRBD1. CDR3 size: 14 residues. Trimming cost V 3 bases and J 7 bases; bases outside gene matches: 5. Germline values: CDR1 MNHNS, CDR2 SASEGT. The CDR3, as DNA: TGTGCCAGCAGTGATCTCGGACAGGGACAGCCCCAGCATTTT. Encoded protein: CASSDLGQGQPQHF.

This clonotype has ten or more counts. Written as DNA, the CDR3 is TGTGCCAGCAGTCCTCTTGGGACACGGAACACTGAAGCTTTCTTT. The encoded protein is CASSPLGTRNTEAFF. This sequence joins TRBV12-3 or TRBV12-4 and TRBJ1-1, with TRBD1 as a possible D gene (6 bases). This CDR3 has 15 amino acids. Trimming took 5 bases from V and 1 from J, leaving 14 bases between them.

The rearrangement joins TRBV5-4 to TRBJ1-1; D unresolved. Trimming left V 4 bases short and J 2 bases short, with 9 bases between. Germline CDR1 reads SGHNT; CDR2 reads YYREEE (reference sequence). The CDR3 is made up of 13 amino acids. CDR3: CASSRNSNTEAFF. The CDR3 DNA follows: TGTGCCAGCAGCCGGAACAGCAACACTGAAGCTTTCTTT.

This chain connects TRBV7-8 to TRBJ2-1; the D call may be TRBD1 or TRBD2 (5 bases each). Per the germline V gene, CDR1 is SGHVS and CDR2 is FQNEAQ. Trimming cost V 4 bases and J 3 bases, with 13 bases left between them. The CDR3 runs 15 residues. The CDR3, as DNA: TGTGCCAGCAGCTACCCGGGGCATATCTACAATGAGCAGTTCTTC. Its translation is CASSYPGHIYNEQFF.

This sequence joins TRBV7-2 and TRBJ1-5; TRBD1 matches 8 bases. The CDR3 covers 16 residues. CDR1 and CDR2 from the germline V gene are SGHTA and FQGNSA. The junction had 7 bases not matched to a gene; V was cut back by 4 bases and J by 2 bases. As DNA, the CDR3 is TGTGCCAGCAGCTACAGGGGGGGCCTTGGCAATCAGCCCCAGCATTTT. Translating it yields CASSYRGGLGNQPQHF. The full variable domain, completed using reference TRBV7-2 and TRBJ1-5, is GAGVSQSPSNKVTEKGKDVELRCDPISGHTALYWYRQSLGQGLEFLIYFQGNSAPDKSGLPSDRFSAERTGGSVSTLTIQRTQQEDSAVYLCASSYRGGLGNQPQHFGDGTRLSIL.

V usage is TRBV27 and J usage is TRBJ1-3; D is undetermined. The CDR3 extends over 15 amino acids. Deletions cut 4 bases from V and 6 bases from J, with 16 bases between. Germline V gene data show CDR1 as MNHEY and CDR2 as SMNVEV (reference sequence). The CDR3 nucleotides are TGTGCCAGCAGTTCCTTTCATGGATTTGAAAACACCATATATTTT. This gives the protein CASSSFHGFENTIYF.

This clonotype was seen a few times. This chain links TRBV29-1 with TRBJ2-7, with 7 bases aligning to TRBD1. CDR1 is SQVTM and CDR2 is ANQGSEA in the germline V gene. The V and J ends lost 6 bases and 3 bases, in that order; junction bases with no gene match: 8. This CDR3 contains 13 residues. Here the CDR3 DNA reads TGCAGCGTCCTGACAGGGCGCAACTACGAGCAGTACTTC. This translates into CSVLTGRNYEQYF.

This clonotype was counted a few times. The genes are TRBV29-1 and TRBJ1-1; TRBD1 matches 7 bases. The V gene's germline CDR1 is SQVTM and CDR2 ANQGSEA. Losses at the gene ends were 6 bases for V and 5 bases for J; bases not matched to a gene: 6. The CDR3 consists of 12 residues. DNA of the CDR3: TGCAGCGTCGACAGGGTGGGAACTGAAGCTTTCTTT. This sequence encodes CSVDRVGTEAFF.

This clonotype was observed many times. The gene calls are TRBV11-3 and TRBJ2-1; D uncertain. The germline gives CDR1 SGHNT, CDR2 YENEEA. V was cut by 1 base and J by 4 bases, with 5 bases left in between. This CDR3 region has 13 residues. CDR3 residues: CASSLGIYNEQFF. The CDR3 bases are TGTGCCAGCAGCTTAGGTATATACAATGAGCAGTTCTTC.

This clonotype was seen many times. The gene calls are TRBV11-2 and TRBJ1-2, with D perhaps matching TRBD1 (5 bases). This CDR3 has 14 residues. The V gene's germline CDR1 is SGHAT and CDR2 FQNNGV. With 2 bases removed from V and 2 bases from J, the gap between germline ends came to 9 bases. CDR3: CASSLSRQNYGYTF. CDR3 nucleotide sequence: TGTGCCAGCAGCTTAAGTAGACAGAACTATGGCTACACCTTC.

This clonotype was observed a handful of times. The junction does not match germline at one end; this may be a read error. The rearrangement links TRBV6-5 to TRBJ1-1, with D possibly being TRBD1 (6 bases). The CDR3 consists of 13 residues. Germline V gene sequence: CDR1 MNHEY, CDR2 SVGAGI. CDR3 region: CVSTQGLGTEAFF. The DNA of the CDR3 is TGTGTCAGCACGCAGGGGCTCGGCACTGAAGCTTTCTTT.

This clonotype was found a few times. The chain recombines TRBV28 with TRBJ2-7; TRBD1 agrees at 7 bases. CDR1 and CDR2 from the germline V gene are MDHEN and SYDVKM. The junction had 7 bases not matched to a gene; V was cut back by 5 bases and J by 6 bases. The CDR3 is made up of 13 amino acids. The CDR3 loop reads CASSTPTGTEQYF. For the CDR3, the DNA is TGTGCCAGCAGTACGCCGACAGGGACCGAGCAGTACTTC.

The J gene is TRBJ2-3, the V gene TRBV19; possible D gene TRBD2, 6 bases. CDR1 and CDR2 from the germline V gene are LNHDA and SQIVND (reference sequence). V was shortened by 5 bases and J by 2 bases, with 32 bases between the two germline ends. This CDR3 comprises 21 residues. For the CDR3, the DNA is TGTGCCAGTAGTCCGGTACGCGGGATGGACTTCGGACGCCTCTTCACAGATACGCAGTATTTT. As protein: CASSPVRGMDFGRLFTDTQYF.

The chain joins TRBV7-8 to TRBJ2-1, with a tentative D call TRBD2 (6 bases). V lost 5 bases and J 9 bases, leaving 20 bases between the germline ends. The germline CDR1 and CDR2 sequences are SGHVS and FQNEAQ. This CDR3 contains 15 residues. CDR3 sequence: CASSPRTLAGTEQFF. CDR3 in DNA: TGTGCCAGCAGCCCACGGACTTTGGCGGGGACTGAGCAGTTCTTC.

The sample holds a few counts of this clonotype. The chain uses TRBV18 and TRBJ2-7; D is undetermined. Germline values: CDR1 KGHSH, CDR2 LQKENI. The CDR3 loop spans 13 amino acids. The V and J ends lost 2 bases and 2 bases respectively, with 7 bases between them. Here the CDR3 DNA reads TGTGCCAGCTCACCAAACAGTACCTACGAGCAGTACTTC. It yields the protein CASSPNSTYEQYF.

This clonotype was observed a handful of times. The J gene is TRBJ2-3, the V gene TRBV7-2; D gene uncertain. This CDR3 has 17 residues. V was trimmed by 2 bases and J by 1 base, leaving 16 bases between them. CDR1 and CDR2 (germline): SGHTA, FQGNSA. Here the CDR3 DNA reads TGTGCCAGCAGCTTAATGGCGAGGTTTCTTGGCACAGATACGCAGTATTTT. Translation gives CASSLMARFLGTDTQYF.

This clonotype was picked up many times. The rearrangement links TRBV7-7 to TRBJ2-1; 8 bases agree with TRBD1. This CDR3 has 15 amino acids. CDR1 SSHAT and CDR2 FNYEAQ come from the germline V gene (reference sequence). V was pared by 3 bases and J by 5 bases, with 6 bases of the junction left unmatched. For the CDR3, the DNA is TGTGCCAGCAGCTTGGACAGGGAGCATCACAATGAGCAGTTCTTC. It specifies CASSLDREHHNEQFF.

This clonotype has a count of ten or more. The J gene is TRBJ1-1, the V gene TRBV15; the match to TRBD1 covers 10 bases. The germline V gene has CDR1 LNHNV and CDR2 YYDKDF (reference sequence). V shed 3 bases, J shed 6 bases, and the junction held 10 bases outside the gene matches. This CDR3 has 16 residues. CDR3 loop: CATSSGVGTGVAEAFF. CDR3 coding DNA: TGTGCCACCAGCAGTGGGGTAGGGACAGGGGTCGCTGAAGCTTTCTTT. Variable domain in full (rest from reference TRBV15 and TRBJ1-1): DAMVIQNPRYQVTQFGKPVTLSCSQTLNHNVMYWYQQKSSQAPKLLFHYYDKDFNNEADTPDNFQSRRPNTSFCFLDIRSPGLGDTAMYLCATSSGVGTGVAEAFFGQGTRLTVV.

This clonotype was seen at least ten times. The chain carries TRBV11-2 and TRBJ2-1; 9 positions agree with TRBD2. Germline V gene data show CDR1 as SGHAT and CDR2 as FQNNGV. Trimming took 5 bases from V and 7 from J; bases not matched to a gene: 21. CDR3 length: 19 residues. CDR3 nucleotide sequence: TGTGCCAGCAGCCCCCAACCCGTTGCAGCGGGGGGACCGGCTAATGAGCAGTTCTTC. Protein product: CASSPQPVAAGGPANEQFF. The variable domain in full, completed from reference TRBV11-2 and TRBJ2-1, reads EAGVAQSPRYKIIEKRQSVAFWCNPISGHATLYWYQQILGQGPKLLIQFQNNGVVDDSQLPKDRFSAERLKGVDSTLKIQPAKLEDSAVYLCASSPQPVAAGGPANEQFFGPGTRLTVL.

This clonotype came up many times. The chain couples TRBV7-2 to TRBJ2-7, with 9 bases fitting TRBD1. The junction had 6 bases not matched to a gene; V was cut back by 0 bases and J by 3 bases. Per the germline V gene, CDR1 is SGHTA and CDR2 is FQGNSA. The CDR3 runs 16 residues. The CDR3 coding sequence is TGTGCCAGCAGCTTAGCGCTCGGGACAGGGTACTACGAGCAGTACTTC. As protein: CASSLALGTGYYEQYF.

This clonotype was recorded a few times. The chain joins TRBV21-1 to TRBJ1-2. TRBV21-1 constitutes a pseudogene. CDR3 length equals 15 residues. This CDR3 is CASSKVLGSNYGYTF. CDR3 in DNA: TGTGCCAGCAGCAAAGTATTAGGCAGTAACTATGGCTACACCTTC.